The source of this T cell receptor beta chain is a study of T cell responses to AZD1222 COVID-19 vaccine (dated by TCRdb to the early 2020s). A note on the overall study: AZD1222 recipients whose second dose came at about 4 weeks and those whose second dose came at about 12 weeks were combined into one group, since spike-specific TCR depth and breadth did not differ between the two schedules. A total of approximately 240 trial participants underwent TCR sequencing, of whom about 200 had received two doses of AZD1222 and about 25 had received two doses of the MenACWY control vaccine. Enrollment into the trials was organized by age into subgroups of 18-55, 56-69 and 70-plus years, and those subgroups contained approximately 150, 30 and 60 TCR-sequenced participants, respectively.

CDR1 and CDR2 (SEHNR, FQNEAQ) derive from the germline V gene (reference sequence). Reading from cysteine to phenylalanine, the CDR3 counts 14 amino acids. The entry retains the CDR3 DNA only, 42 bases that are in frame from base 1. V was cut back by 3 bases and J by 3 bases, leaving a gap of 12 bases between them. The label giving this sample's time point can be read as: baseline before first vaccination. The vaccinee samples were drawn from two UK trials, COV001 and COV002, one of which was a single-blind randomized controlled phase 2/3 trial testing AZD1222 (ChAdOx1 nCoV-19) in healthy adults. For TCRbeta chain sequencing, PBMC samples were collected from trial participants at day 0 and at day 28 after the second dose. Regarding this clone: Its cognate antigen has yet to be identified. Base-call qualities are not available, and no considerably larger clone is one nucleotide away.

The CDR3 regions of human TCRbeta chains were analyzed by immunosequencing. The paper's data handling went like this. TCRs in the repertoires were compared against a reference library of SARS-CoV-2-specific TCRs that had been generated with the MIRA antigen-specificity platform. Breadth was defined as the fraction of unique TCRs that were SARS-CoV-2-associated. Depth was defined as the fraction of total T cells that were SARS-CoV-2-associated. Using the MIRA data, every spike-specific TCR was mapped to the spike region that the TCR reacted to and assigned to either a CD4 or a CD8 class. Log10-transformed breadth and depth values were compared by one-way ANOVA with Sidak's multiple comparisons tests. TCRdb took this table from immuneACCESS and kept in-frame rearrangements with V and J called. Such tables lack part of the clones; where checked against another copy, unresolved V genes explain under half of the gap, and the rest is unexplained. The V and J calls and clone size come from that table; D and trimming were worked out from the DNA. The sample data list roughly 120,000 clones, and roughly nine tenths of these were observed just once. Less than 8.5% of the sample goes to the ten largest clones.

Results and caveats for the whole study, not just this receptor: The 56-69-year group was small, and its depth increase did not reach significance, likely because of low power. Most participants were white British and females outnumbered males, and the authors suggested that clonal diversity may have been underestimated. Spike-specific TCR breadth and depth rose significantly after two AZD1222 doses compared with day 0 and with MenACWY recipients. Vaccine-associated CD4 TCRs spanned the whole spike protein, with dominant responses in regions 160-218 and 743-854. Reportedly, almost half of the unique spike-specific TCRs recognized epitopes lying outside the regions that are mutated in the B.1.351 and B.1.1.7 variants. Conclusions about previously exposed vaccinees were limited because only six or seven AZD1222 recipients were SARS-CoV-2 seropositive at baseline. Because no day 14 peak-response samples were available, the repertoires could be characterized only after the peak T cell response.

This receptor chain uses TRBV7-9 and TRBJ2-7, with the D gene not confidently named. Material: peripheral blood, obtained on day 0 of AZD1222 vaccination. This clonotype originated in an adult in good health. The DNA sequence follows: TGTGCCAGCAGCTTGTCCGGATTGTTCTACGAGCAGTACTTC. It specifies CASSLSGLFYEQYF.